Here is one TCR beta chain with its context. Its target is not known. The CDR3 sequence is 16 residues long. The germline V gene encodes CDR1 MNHNY and CDR2 SVGAGI (reference sequence). V lost 0 bases and J lost 3; bases outside the gene matches: 3. This entry is derived from a study of graft-versus-host responses after intestinal transplantation. This table comes from immunoSEQ multiplex PCR, and its TCRdb copy is limited to in-frame clones, with some not included. The data show about 100,000 clones, more than 75% seen once. The source of this sequence is a human donor who was the organ donor for an intestinal transplant. The sample here was unstimulated CD4+ T cells sorted from spleen or lymph node cells, taken before transplant. V is TRBV6-6 and J is TRBJ1-5, with 9 bases matching TRBD1. The CDR3 region has the DNA TGTGCCAGCAGTTACTCGGGACAGGGCCTCAATCAGCCCCAGCATTTT. Protein sequence: CASSYSGQGLNQPQHF.